This TCR beta chain was retrieved from a study of shared clonotypes between healthy human individuals. Concerning this clone itself: Antigen unknown.

The CDR3 runs 14 residues. Germline V lookup: CDR1 SGHRS, CDR2 YFSETQ. V shed 3 bases, J shed 3 bases, and the junction held 5 bases outside the gene matches. Study-level results: All-four-donor shared clonotypes had higher generation probabilities than non-shared clonotypes did. The sharing of 5% to 6.5% of naive CD4 clonotypes was seen across several donors.

The assay was immunoSEQ multiplex PCR, and TCRdb's table has in-frame clones only and misses some. Of about 2.4 million clones in the sample, over 85% were seen once. The sample was naive CD4+ T cells from PBMCs. The subset denotes: CD45RA+ positively selected. The genes are TRBV5-1 and TRBJ2-5, with 7 bases matching TRBD1. The receptor comes from a man between 18 and 29 years old in good health. Some clones in this sample may be carry-over from other donors' samples. CDR3 sequence: CASSSRDSEETQYF. In nucleotides, the CDR3 is TGCGCCAGCAGCTCCCGGGACAGTGAAGAGACCCAGTACTTC. The complete variable domain, with remaining parts taken from reference TRBV5-1 and TRBJ2-5, reads KAGVTQTPRYLIKTRGQQVTLSCSPISGHRSVSWYQQTPGQGLQFLFEYFSETQRNKGNFPGRFSGRQFSNSRSEMNVSTLELGDSALYLCASSSRDSEETQYFGPGTRLLVL.